This T cell receptor (beta chain) appears in the sequencing data of a study of CD8+CD57+ T cells in acquired aplastic anemia. Across the whole study: Researchers reported that healthy donors averaged around 10 million reads for CD4+ cells.

The TCR beta profiling, which covered VDJ combination and CDR3 sequence, was carried out using genomic DNA as the template. MiXCR, applied by TCRdb to the reads, yields one record per CDR3 protein. The profile covers roughly 80,000 distinct CDR3 sequences, with under 50% appearing a single time and roughly 70% taken by the ten largest. Whole-study findings and limits: The study found no significant CD8+ Simpson's diversity difference between patients and controls. Twenty-nine CD8+ CDR3 sequences were shared between patients and controls.

Comments on this clonotype: Its antigen is currently unknown.

The clonotype originates from a human donor in good health, serving as a control. Sequenced sample: sorted CD4+, CD8+, or CD8+CD57+ T cells (not recorded which) from PBMCs.

CDR3 sequence (DNA): TGTGCCAGCAGACTCTCCTACGAGCAGTACGTC. Encoded protein: CASRLSYEQYV. The chain links TRBV14 to TRBJ2-7; D ambiguous. V was shortened by 6 bases and J by 0 bases, with 3 bases between the two germline ends. The germline V gene encodes CDR1 SGHDN and CDR2 FVKESK. The CDR3 consists of 11 residues.